The T cell receptor (beta chain) described here comes from a study of blood T cell repertoires in COVID-19. At the level of the study: Researchers got acute and convalescent COVID-19 samples from the United States, Italy and Spain. Sample material is recorded as cDNA or gDNA derived from T cells, B-cell-depleted T cells, or PBMCs.

This clone has a handful of counts. With 2 bases clipped from V and 1 base from J, the junction kept 7 bases outside the gene matches. In germline, CDR1 is MDHEN, CDR2 SYDVKM. CDR3 length: 17 residues. As originally analysed: Amplified reference gene primers provided the basis for estimating nucleated cell counts. Clones were sequenced by immunoSEQ multiplex PCR, and TCRdb holds only the in-frame ones, with some missing. The V and J calls and the clone size are those of that table, but D and trimming were determined from the DNA. The sample includes roughly 300,000 clones, roughly four fifths of them seen just once.

The TCR originated in a woman aged 50 to 60 who had recovered from COVID-19. Sequencing input: peripheral blood. The chain joins TRBV28 to TRBJ1-5; 8 positions agree with TRBD1. Here the CDR3 DNA reads TGTGCCAGCAGTTTAGGGGTTGGACAGGGAAGCAATCAGCCCCAGCATTTT. It yields the protein CASSLGVGQGSNQPQHF.